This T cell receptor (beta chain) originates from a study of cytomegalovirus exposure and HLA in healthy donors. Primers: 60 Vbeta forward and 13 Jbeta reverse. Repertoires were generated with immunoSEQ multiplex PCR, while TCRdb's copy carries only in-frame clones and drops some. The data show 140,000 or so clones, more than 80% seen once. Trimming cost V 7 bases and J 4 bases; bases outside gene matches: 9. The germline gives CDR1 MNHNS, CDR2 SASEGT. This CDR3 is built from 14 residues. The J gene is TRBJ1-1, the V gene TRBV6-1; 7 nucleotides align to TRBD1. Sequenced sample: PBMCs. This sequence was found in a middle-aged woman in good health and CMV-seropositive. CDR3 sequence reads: CASTETGASTEAFF. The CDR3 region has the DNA TGTGCCAGCACGGAAACAGGGGCGAGCACTGAAGCTTTCTTT.